This T cell receptor (beta chain) was obtained from a study of blood T cells in healthy people across ages (dated by TCRdb to between 2015 and 2017). In the study overall: Template switching captured roughly one uniquely barcoded TCR beta cDNA molecule per two T cells in model experiments. The study measured age-related changes in TCR beta repertoire diversity using deep sequencing normalized with unique cDNA molecular identifiers. Donors were grouped into four age groups: young (average 16 years), middle-aged (39), aged (around 56) and long-lived (approximately 78). To avoid experimental bias, donors of different ages were distributed randomly across sequencing lanes. The study analyzed two additional independent replicas of 1 million unique cDNA reads from the same blood draw for two donors, one aged 18 to 29 and one aged 80 or older. On the study overall, not on this receptor specifically: Total diversity estimates from one million sequenced T cells were considered lower bounds and underestimates. Conclusive comparison of naive and antigen-experienced compartments was prevented by the profiling of bulk unsorted PBMCs. Compared with the aged group, the long-lived group had more naive CD4+ T cells, fewer expanded clones and increased TCR diversity, a pattern suggesting age selection. A strong correlation was found between observed TCR beta diversity and the percentage of naive T cells measured by flow cytometry. Because the CMV infection status of the donors was unknown, age-related changes in expanded clonotypes may potentially have been confounded. Observed TCR beta diversity per million T cells fell roughly linearly with age, and a significant reduction was already apparent by age roughly 40.

Donors were 30 to 45 systemically healthy Caucasian individuals from Russia aged about 6 to 100 years. Each donor gave approximately 9.3 milliliters of peripheral blood, collected into EDTA-treated Vacutainer tubes. Ficoll-Paque density-gradient centrifugation was used to isolate PBMCs, with at least 7 million per sample. Trizol reagent was used to extract total RNA from the PBMCs, yielding at least 6 micrograms per sample. The percentages of naive CD45RAhigh/CD27high T cells were determined by flow cytometry on a PBMC aliquot from every donor. Between the V and J ends, shortened by 7 bases and 9 bases respectively, the junction contains 4 bases. The germline V gene sets CDR1 to SGHVS and CDR2 to FNYEAQ. Its CDR3 holds 10 amino acids, cysteine through phenylalanine. Just CDR3 DNA is preserved here, 30 bases in frame from base 1. This clonotype was detected a few times. The antigen this receptor binds is unknown. There are no base qualities to consult, and no much larger clone falls within one base.

The library was generated by 5' RACE. The data were produced on an Illumina HiSeq 2500. A second 7 to 11 cycle PCR used a sample-barcoded 5' primer and a J-beta primer mix. Each TCR beta cDNA molecule received a unique molecular identifier from a template-switch 5' adaptor carrying 12 random nucleotides. Each sample yielded at least 3 million CDR3-containing paired-end reads. All of the RNA was converted into first-strand cDNA using the Mint cDNA synthesis kit, with a TRBC-specific oligonucleotide serving as the primer. Following uracil-DNA glycosylase treatment, all cDNA underwent a first 18-cycle PCR with the universal primers M1SS and BC2_uni_R. The authors' pipeline ran thus. For normalization, 1 million high-quality reads, each with a distinct molecular identifier, were randomly selected from each sample. Instead of being binned into consensus sequences, reads with shared molecular identifiers were discarded. MiTCR, run with a Q25 quality threshold and the strictest error-elimination algorithm, handled CDR3 identification, clonotype clustering and error correction. A nonparametric unseen species model with Euler transformation was used to estimate lower-bound total TCR beta diversity. Using fastp trimming at Q25 and MiXCR clonotype assembly, TCRdb reanalyzed the public sequencing data and kept in-frame beta chains. When rows share a CDR3 protein, they turn into one entry using the most common DNA and genes. These V and J calls rely on TCRdb rather than the paper's analysis. This sample lists about 1.8 million distinct CDR3 sequences; 49% were detected once. The ten largest account for 2% to 2.5% of the sample.

The rearranged segments are TRBV7-6 and TRBJ1-6; no D segment can be confidently identified. The receptor was derived from a woman in her 40s in good health. The sequenced sample consisted of blood. The CDR3 region has the sequence CASTPSPLHF. In nucleotides, the sequence is TGTGCCAGCACCCCTTCACCCCTCCACTTT.